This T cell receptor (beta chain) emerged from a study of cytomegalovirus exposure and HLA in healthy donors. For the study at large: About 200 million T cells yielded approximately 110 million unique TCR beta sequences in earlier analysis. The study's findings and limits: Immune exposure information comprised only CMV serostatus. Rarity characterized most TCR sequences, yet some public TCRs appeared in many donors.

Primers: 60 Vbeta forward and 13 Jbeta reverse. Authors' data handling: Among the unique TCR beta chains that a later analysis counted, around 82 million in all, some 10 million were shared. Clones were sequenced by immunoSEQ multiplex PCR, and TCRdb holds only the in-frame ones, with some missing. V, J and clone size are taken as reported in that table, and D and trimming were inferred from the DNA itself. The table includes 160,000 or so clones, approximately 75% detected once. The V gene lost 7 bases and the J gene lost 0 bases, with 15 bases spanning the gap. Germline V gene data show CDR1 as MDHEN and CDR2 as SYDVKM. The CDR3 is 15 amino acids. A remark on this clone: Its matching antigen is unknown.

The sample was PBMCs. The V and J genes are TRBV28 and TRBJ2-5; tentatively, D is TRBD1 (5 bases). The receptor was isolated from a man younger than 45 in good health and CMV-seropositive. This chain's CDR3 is CASNEKDRYQETQYF. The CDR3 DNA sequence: TGTGCCAGCAACGAAAAAGACAGATACCAAGAGACCCAGTACTTC.